The 29 T cell receptor beta chains below were found in one sample sequenced in a study of T cell changes during pregnancy in multiple sclerosis. Profiling relied on immunoSEQ multiplex PCR, and the TCRdb table lists in-frame clones only, not all of them. The sample includes some 60,000 clones, nearly 95% of them seen just once. The specimen was peripheral blood, collected in the first trimester of pregnancy. These receptors all come from a female donor with multiple sclerosis, enrolled in a pregnancy study.

The chain joins TRBV6-5 to TRBJ1-2; 7 nucleotides line up with TRBD1. Germline CDR1 MNHEY, CDR2 SVGAGI. This CDR3 region has 16 residues. V lost 0 bases, J lost 1 base, and 5 bases stayed unmatched. CDR3 amino acids: CASSYSRQGYNYGYTF. The CDR3, as DNA: TGTGCCAGCAGTTACTCTCGACAGGGATATAACTATGGCTACACCTTC.

The V gene is TRBV7-2, the J gene TRBJ2-1; TRBD2 agrees at 13 bases. Trimming removed 6 bases from V and 3 bases from J; junction bases left unmatched: 2. This CDR3 is 15 amino acids long. Germline V gene sequence: CDR1 SGHTA, CDR2 FQGNSA. CDR3 region: CASSRLAGGYNEQFF. CDR3 coding DNA: TGTGCCAGCAGTAGACTAGCGGGGGGCTACAATGAGCAGTTCTTC.

The chain has TRBV6-4 and TRBJ1-4; a weak D match, TRBD1 (5 bases). The CDR3 has 14 residues. Per germline, CDR1 MRHNA and CDR2 SNTAGT. Trimming stripped 3 bases from V and 7 bases from J, with 12 bases between. CDR3 protein: CASSEDTESEKLFF. The CDR3 nucleotides read TGTGCCAGCAGTGAGGACACAGAGAGTGAAAAACTGTTTTTT.

The gene calls are TRBV5-4 and TRBJ1-2, with 10 bases that match TRBD1. The V and J ends lost 3 bases and 4 bases, in that order; junction bases with no gene match: 6. The CDR3 totals 15 residues. CDR1 is SGHNT and CDR2 is YYREEE in the germline V gene (reference sequence). The CDR3 spells CASSSPGTGAYGYTF. The CDR3 bases are TGTGCCAGCAGCTCGCCCGGGACAGGGGCCTATGGCTACACCTTC.

The chain links TRBV6-5 to TRBJ1-4; 9 nucleotides match TRBD1. The CDR3 consists of 15 residues. Germline V gives CDR1 MNHEY, CDR2 SVGAGI. The V segment lost 4 bases and the J segment 4 bases; nucleotides outside the gene matches: 4. This chain's CDR3 is CASSSQDRGNEKLFF. CDR3 bases: TGTGCCAGCAGTTCCCAGGACAGGGGTAATGAAAAACTGTTTTTT.

V usage is TRBV27 and J usage is TRBJ2-5; no clear D. This CDR3 has 14 residues. Looked up from germline, CDR1 is MNHEY and CDR2 is SMNVEV (reference sequence). V gave up 7 bases and J gave up 4 bases, with 16 bases separating them. Written as DNA, the CDR3 is TGTGCCAGCACCCTTCGCCCGGGTGGAGAGACCCAGTACTTC. Its translation: CASTLRPGGETQYF.

J is TRBJ1-5 and V is TRBV7-2; D gene uncertain. Germline V gene data show CDR1 as SGHTA and CDR2 as FQGNSA. The CDR3 totals 17 residues. Trimming removed 0 bases from V and 4 bases from J, with 16 bases in between. The DNA of the CDR3 is TGTGCCAGCAGCTTAGCGCCGGGGATTGTTGGTAATCAGCCCCAGCATTTT. It translates to CASSLAPGIVGNQPQHF.

The J gene is TRBJ1-2, the V gene TRBV7-9, with 8 positions matching TRBD1. The germline V gene encodes CDR1 SEHNR and CDR2 FQNEAQ (reference sequence). V lost 5 bases and J lost 5; bases outside the gene matches: 16. There are 17 residues in the CDR3. CDR3 DNA: TGTGCCAGCAGCCCAGCGGGGATCGGCAGGGGGCTGTATGGCTACACCTTC. Its protein is CASSPAGIGRGLYGYTF.

This clone was seen once. The V gene is TRBV4-3, the J gene TRBJ1-1; 7 bases match TRBD1. The CDR3 has 16 amino acids. With 2 bases clipped from V and 0 bases from J, the junction kept 6 bases outside the gene matches. The germline V gene encodes CDR1 LGHNA and CDR2 YSLEER. This chain's CDR3 is CASSQRRDSMNTEAFF. The CDR3 region has the DNA TGCGCCAGCAGCCAACGACGGGACAGCATGAACACTGAAGCTTTCTTT.

The V call is TRBV7-9, the J call TRBJ2-7; tentatively, D is TRBD1 (6 bases). Looked up from germline, CDR1 is SEHNR and CDR2 is FQNEAQ (reference sequence). Trimming pared 5 bases from V and 1 base from J, leaving 9 bases between. The CDR3 has 13 residues. As DNA, the CDR3 is TGTGCCAGCAGCCCTGGGACATCCTACGAGCAGTACTTC. Amino acid sequence: CASSPGTSYEQYF.

The rearrangement links TRBV7-8 to TRBJ2-1; D possibly corresponds to TRBD2 (7 bases). CDR1 is SGHVS and CDR2 is FQNEAQ in the germline V gene. The CDR3 loop spans 15 amino acids. V was shortened by 3 bases and J by 2 bases, with 11 bases between the two germline ends. This chain's CDR3 is CASSFGRGAYNEQFF. Here the CDR3 DNA reads TGTGCCAGCAGCTTTGGGAGGGGGGCCTACAATGAGCAGTTCTTC.

The chain's CDR3 is CASSSRTGGLHNYGYTF. The CDR3 coding sequence is TGTGCCAGCAGTTCCAGGACAGGGGGCCTGCATAACTATGGCTACACCTTC. This chain connects TRBV28 to TRBJ1-2; 11 bases are shared with TRBD1. The germline CDR1 and CDR2 sequences are MDHEN and SYDVKM. J gave up 1 base and V 4 bases, and 8 bases lay outside the gene matches. The CDR3 extends over 17 amino acids.

This chain links TRBV11-2 with TRBJ2-2; 7 bases fit TRBD1. This CDR3 spans 15 amino acids. Germline CDR1 SGHAT, CDR2 FQNNGV. V lost 1 base, J lost 4 bases, and 3 bases stayed unmatched. Here the CDR3 reads CASSLGGQITGELFF. The CDR3 nucleotides are TGTGCCAGCAGCTTAGGGGGACAGATCACCGGGGAGCTGTTTTTT.

This chain uses TRBV30 with TRBJ1-1, with D possibly TRBD1 on 5 matching bases. The V end was cut by 0 bases, the J end by 3 bases, with 14 bases between. The germline V gene encodes CDR1 GTSNPN and CDR2 SVGIG (reference sequence). The CDR3 length is 15 residues. Written as DNA, the CDR3 is TGTGCCTGGAGTGTATACCCAGGGAGGCACACTGAAGCTTTCTTT. This gives the protein CAWSVYPGRHTEAFF.

This clone showed up just once. V gene TRBV7-2 combines with J gene TRBJ1-2; unclear D gene. This CDR3 region has 17 residues. V shed 1 base and J shed 8 bases, with 23 bases lying between them. CDR1 is SGHTA and CDR2 is FQGNSA in the germline V gene. The CDR3 DNA is TGTGCCAGCAGCTTAGGGAGGTCAGGCTCTTTAACGGGGGGCTACACCTTC. Its protein is CASSLGRSGSLTGGYTF. Drawing the rest from reference TRBV7-2 and TRBJ1-2, the complete variable domain is GAGVSQSPSNKVTEKGKDVELRCDPISGHTALYWYRQSLGQGLEFLIYFQGNSAPDKSGLPSDRFSAERTGGSVSTLTIQRTQQEDSAVYLCASSLGRSGSLTGGYTFGSGTRLTVV.

The J gene is TRBJ2-3, the V gene TRBV18; 7 nucleotides line up with TRBD1. V was pared by 6 bases and J by 6 bases, with 6 bases of the junction left unmatched. Germline assignment: CDR1 KGHSH and CDR2 LQKENI. This CDR3 has 13 amino acids. The CDR3 region is CASSRQQGDTQYF. The CDR3, as DNA: TGTGCCAGCTCTCGACAACAGGGGGATACGCAGTATTTT.

The chain recombines TRBV7-8 with TRBJ2-7; 9 nucleotides agree with TRBD2. Germline CDR1 is SGHVS and CDR2 is FQNEAQ. CDR3 length equals 15 residues. The trim removed 6 bases at V and 0 bases at J, leaving 6 bases unmatched. The CDR3 reads CASRPSGVSSYEQYF. The CDR3 DNA is TGTGCCAGCAGGCCTAGCGGGGTGAGCTCCTACGAGCAGTACTTC.

V is TRBV7-9 and J is TRBJ2-7; tentatively, D is TRBD2 (6 bases). Trimming removed 2 bases at V and 0 bases at J, with 17 bases between. From germline, CDR1 is SEHNR and CDR2 FQNEAQ (reference sequence). The CDR3 length is 17 residues. CDR3 in DNA: TGTGCCAGCAGCTTAAGCCTCTCGGGACTTAGCTCCTACGAGCAGTACTTC. The encoded protein is CASSLSLSGLSSYEQYF.

The chain carries TRBV29-1 and TRBJ1-2; 7 bases agree with TRBD1. CDR1 is SQVTM and CDR2 is ANQGSEA in the germline V gene. With V trimmed by 6 bases and J by 8 bases, 6 bases remained unmatched. CDR3 size: 11 residues. The CDR3 loop reads CSVPTGKGYTF. The CDR3 DNA reads as TGCAGCGTCCCGACAGGGAAAGGCTACACCTTC. Using reference TRBV29-1 and TRBJ1-2 for the parts outside the CDR3, the full variable domain is SAVISQKPSRDICQRGTSLTIQCQVDSQVTMMFWYRQQPGQSLTLIATANQGSEATYESGFVIDKFPISRPNLTFSTLTVSNMSPEDSSIYLCSVPTGKGYTFGSGTRLTVV.

The gene calls are TRBV4-2 and TRBJ2-1; TRBD1 matches at 8 bases. Trimming at V came to 3 bases and at J to 4 bases, leaving 5 bases not matched to a gene. This CDR3 contains 15 residues. Germline V gene sequence: CDR1 LGHNA, CDR2 YNFKEQ. The CDR3 is CASSQGGDRYNEQFF. The DNA of the CDR3 is TGTGCCAGCAGCCAGGGCGGGGACAGGTACAATGAGCAGTTCTTC.

The chain has TRBV13 and TRBJ1-6; 7 bases agree with TRBD1. Unmatched junction bases numbered 7, after V lost 1 base and J lost 13 bases. The length of the CDR3 is 14 residues. The germline V gene encodes CDR1 PRHDT and CDR2 FYEKMQ (reference sequence). In DNA, the CDR3 is TGTGCCAGCAGCTTAGTGACAGGGAAGGGCCCCCTCCACTTT. Its translation: CASSLVTGKGPLHF.

This sequence joins TRBV7-3 and TRBJ1-1, with D perhaps TRBD1 (5 bases). Germline values: CDR1 SGHTA, CDR2 FQGTGA. V was pared by 5 bases and J by 0 bases, with 7 bases between. The CDR3 has 13 residues. Here the CDR3 DNA reads TGTGCCAGCAGCAGGGGCGTGAACACTGAAGCTTTCTTT. It translates to CASSRGVNTEAFF.

The J gene is TRBJ2-5, the V gene TRBV4-2, with D tentatively TRBD2 (6 bases). The CDR3 totals 15 residues. Trimming took off 3 bases at V and 2 bases at J, with 13 bases between the two ends. Germline assignment: CDR1 LGHNA and CDR2 YNFKEQ. The CDR3 DNA sequence: TGTGCCAGCAGCCAGTCGGTGAGCGGGCAAGAGACCCAGTACTTC. The encoded protein is CASSQSVSGQETQYF.

The chain has TRBV14 and TRBJ1-1; perhaps TRBD1 as D (5 bases). The germline V gene has CDR1 SGHDN and CDR2 FVKESK. The CDR3 is 15 residues long. Trimming left V 5 bases short and J 0 bases short, with 13 bases between. The CDR3: CASSLAGRMNTEAFF. As DNA, the CDR3 is TGTGCCAGCAGCTTAGCGGGACGGATGAACACTGAAGCTTTCTTT.

The gene calls are TRBV29-1 and TRBJ2-3, with D perhaps TRBD2 (6 bases). V was cut by 0 bases and J by 0 bases, with 16 bases left in between. The CDR3 consists of 17 residues. The germline gives CDR1 SQVTM, CDR2 ANQGSEA. The CDR3 region has the DNA TGCAGCGTTGAAGAGATGCAGGCGGGGCCTAGCACAGATACGCAGTATTTT. It is translated as CSVEEMQAGPSTDTQYF.

J is TRBJ2-1 and V is TRBV5-4; D is unclear. V was cut by 1 base and J by 2 bases, with 10 bases left in between. The CDR3 sequence is 15 residues long. Germline V lookup: CDR1 SGHNT, CDR2 YYREEE (reference sequence). CDR3 coding DNA: TGTGCCAGCAGCTTGTCGAGACTCACCTACAATGAGCAGTTCTTC. This codes for CASSLSRLTYNEQFF. The full variable domain, with the rest looked up from reference TRBV5-4 and TRBJ2-1, is ETGVTQSPTHLIKTRGQQVTLRCSSQSGHNTVSWYQQALGQGPQFIFQYYREEENGRGNFPPRFSGLQFPNYSSELNVNALELDDSALYLCASSLSRLTYNEQFFGPGTRLTVL.

V is TRBV5-5 and J is TRBJ1-1; possibly TRBD1 for D (5 bases). The CDR3 covers 14 residues. Germline CDR1 is SGHKS and CDR2 is YYEKEE (reference sequence). Trimming shortened V by 0 bases and J by 8 bases, and 14 bases separated the two germline ends. CDR3 protein: CASSLAEGGAEAFF. CDR3 nucleotide sequence: TGTGCCAGCAGCTTGGCCGAGGGAGGGGCCGAAGCTTTCTTT.

The chain couples TRBV7-2 to TRBJ2-7; either TRBD1 or TRBD2 may fit D (5 bases each). V gave up 5 bases and J gave up 8 bases, with 25 bases separating them. The CDR3 sequence is 16 residues long. Germline V gene data show CDR1 as SGHTA and CDR2 as FQGNSA. The CDR3 loop reads CASSLGAASGLNKQYF. The CDR3 DNA reads as TGTGCCAGCAGCCTAGGGGCGGCTTCGGGGTTGAATAAGCAGTACTTC.

The chain has TRBV7-9 and TRBJ2-2; TRBD2 might be the D (6 bases). Germline CDR1 is SEHNR and CDR2 is FQNEAQ (reference sequence). Trimming cost V 6 bases and J 3 bases, with 8 bases left between them. The CDR3 has 13 amino acids. CDR3 nucleotide sequence: TGTGCCAGCAGGGGGACTTACACCGGGGAGCTGTTTTTT. The encoded protein is CASRGTYTGELFF.